This T cell receptor (beta chain) was retrieved from a study of OX40 agonist ivuxolimab in advanced cancers. Deletions cut 0 bases from V and 11 bases from J, with 13 bases between. This CDR3 is built from 13 residues. The germline CDR1 and CDR2 sequences are MNHNY and SVGAGI (reference sequence). Clones were sequenced by immunoSEQ multiplex PCR, and TCRdb holds only the in-frame ones, with some missing. The data show about 75,000 clones, approximately 84% seen once. The source was CD4+ or CD8+ T cells sorted from blood, collected in a trial of the OX40 agonist ivuxolimab. This receptor was identified in an adult with an advanced solid tumor such as melanoma, head and neck, liver or kidney cancer. The rearrangement joins TRBV6-6 to TRBJ1-1, with D hard to call. The CDR3 coding sequence is TGTGCCAGCAGTTACTCGAGCGACATTGGGGCTTTCTTT. As protein: CASSYSSDIGAFF.